Presented here are 27 T cell receptor beta chains from one specimen sequenced in a study of identical twins (dated by TCRdb to between 2015 and 2016). The library came from 5' RACE. The instrument was an Illumina HiSeq 2000. The public reads were reanalyzed by TCRdb: fastp trimming at Q25, MiXCR alignment, in-frame beta chains only. Each CDR3 protein appears once, grouped with its most common genes and DNA. The sample table contains 1.5 million to 2 million distinct CDR3 sequences; only one count was recorded for around 29% of them. Clones ranked in the top ten supply more than 0.25% of the sample. Sequenced: cord blood. All receptors come from a newborn girl in good health.

As to this clonotype: An end of the junction differs from the germline gene, which may be a read error. This chain uses TRBV20-1 with TRBJ1-2; TRBD1 might be the D (6 bases). Germline V gives CDR1 DFQATT, CDR2 SNEGSKA (reference sequence). This CDR3 is built from 13 residues. The CDR3 is CSARDAGVIGHTF. The CDR3 DNA sequence: TGCAGTGCTAGAGATGCAGGGGTAATTGGCCACACCTTC.

The chain combines TRBV27 with TRBJ2-7; no clear D gene. Germline V gene lookup returns CDR1 MNHEY and CDR2 SMNVEV (reference sequence). Trimming took off 6 bases at V and 3 bases at J, with 12 bases between the two ends. The length of the CDR3 is 13 residues. Written as DNA, the CDR3 is TGTGCCAGCAGGCCTCTCCAAGGCTACGAGCAGTACTTC. This gives the protein CASRPLQGYEQYF.

There are a few counts of this clonotype. This chain uses TRBV11-2 with TRBJ2-1; D call uncertain. Germline CDR1 reads SGHAT; CDR2 reads FQNNGV. There are 12 residues in the CDR3. V shed 5 bases and J shed 10 bases, with 12 bases lying between them. The CDR3 bases are TGTGCCAGCAGCCCTTTGAGGCCCGAGCAGTTCTTC. Amino acids: CASSPLRPEQFF.

The chain joins TRBV3-1 to TRBJ2-5; 7 bases are shared with TRBD1. The CDR3 covers 16 residues. The V and J ends lost 4 bases and 11 bases, in that order; junction bases with no gene match: 19. Germline loops: CDR1 LGHDT, CDR2 YNNKEL (reference sequence). CDR3 loop: CASSPGGRSLYNEQYF. The CDR3 coding sequence is TGTGCCAGCAGCCCAGGGGGAAGGTCCCTCTACAATGAGCAGTACTTC.

The chain uses TRBV9 and TRBJ1-2; D might be TRBD1 (6 bases). Germline V CDR1 and CDR2: SGDLS, YYNGEE. The ends were cut back, 0 bases at V and 1 base at J, with 10 bases in the middle. CDR3 length: 15 residues. CDR3: CASSVGGRGNYGYTF. The CDR3, as DNA: TGTGCCAGCAGCGTAGGCGGCAGGGGTAACTATGGCTACACCTTC.

The chain joins TRBV6-1 to TRBJ2-7; D not certain. Trimming pared 1 base from V and 6 bases from J, leaving 13 bases between. The CDR3 loop spans 14 amino acids. The germline gives CDR1 MNHNS, CDR2 SASEGT. CDR3 DNA sequence: TGTGCCAGCAGTGAAGGGGCTCTCTCCGCCGAGCAGTACTTC. The encoded protein is CASSEGALSAEQYF.

This clonotype was picked up a small number of times. The V call is TRBV20-1, the J call TRBJ2-1; TRBD2 aligns across 13 bases. V lost 2 bases, J lost 3 bases, and 4 bases stayed unmatched. The germline V gene has CDR1 DFQATT and CDR2 SNEGSKA (reference sequence). The CDR3 contains 16 residues. CDR3 amino acids: CSARFGTSGVYNEQFF. Written as DNA, the CDR3 is TGCAGTGCTAGATTTGGGACTAGCGGGGTCTACAATGAGCAGTTCTTC.

About this clonotype: An end of the junction does not agree with germline; a read error may underlie this. The CDR3 region has the DNA TGTGCCAGCAGTGAAGCGCTTTTAGCGGGAGGGTCAACCGACTTC. Translated: CASSEALLAGGSTDF. This chain links TRBV6-1 with TRBJ2-7; 11 bases are shared with TRBD2. This CDR3 is 15 amino acids long. CDR1 and CDR2 (germline): MNHNS, SASEGT.

In this sample, this clonotype turned up a few times. The DNA of the CDR3 is TGCAGTGCTAGAGATATCGGGGGATGGATCTATGGCTACACCTTC. Translated, it gives CSARDIGGWIYGYTF. The genes are TRBV20-1 and TRBJ1-2; D perhaps matches TRBD1 (5 bases). The germline gives CDR1 DFQATT, CDR2 SNEGSKA (reference sequence). Trimming removed 0 bases from V and 4 bases from J, with 15 bases in between. The CDR3 is 15 amino acids.

The chain recombines TRBV5-1 with TRBJ2-3; D uncertain. The V gene's germline CDR1 is SGHRS and CDR2 YFSETQ. This CDR3 comprises 16 residues. V was pared by 2 bases and J by 0 bases, with 13 bases between. The CDR3 is CASSFGPSFSTDTQYF. CDR3 coding DNA: TGCGCCAGCAGCTTTGGACCCAGCTTTAGCACAGATACGCAGTATTTT. Supplemented by reference TRBV5-1 and TRBJ2-3, the full variable domain reads KAGVTQTPRYLIKTRGQQVTLSCSPISGHRSVSWYQQTPGQGLQFLFEYFSETQRNKGNFPGRFSGRQFSNSRSEMNVSTLELGDSALYLCASSFGPSFSTDTQYFGPGTRLTVL.

The sample holds a few counts of this clonotype. In DNA form, the CDR3 reads TGTGCCAGCAGTCCTATTTGGGAACAGGGACCGGTCCAAGAGACCCAGTACTTC. It encodes CASSPIWEQGPVQETQYF. The chain links TRBV28 to TRBJ2-5, with D maybe TRBD1 (6 bases). Trimming took 5 bases from V and 1 from J, leaving 23 bases between them. The CDR3 covers 18 residues. Germline V lookup: CDR1 MDHEN, CDR2 SYDVKM.

This clonotype was detected only a few times. V gene TRBV2 combines with J gene TRBJ2-1; D possibly corresponds to TRBD1 (6 bases). V was trimmed by 4 bases and J by 7 bases, leaving 14 bases between them. Germline loops: CDR1 SNHLY, CDR2 FYNNEI. The CDR3 consists of 14 residues. The CDR3 DNA is TGTGCCAGCAGTGTAGCACAGGGAGAGAATGAGCAGTTCTTC. This sequence encodes CASSVAQGENEQFF.

Ten or more counts support this clonotype. The V call is TRBV6-5, the J call TRBJ2-1; D may be TRBD1 or TRBD2 (5 bases each). CDR1 and CDR2 (germline): MNHEY, SVGAGI. Trimming stripped 2 bases from V and 13 bases from J, with 15 bases between. The CDR3 sequence is 13 residues long. CDR3 sequence reads: CASSYRVGRNQFF. CDR3 bases: TGTGCCAGCAGTTACCGAGTGGGACGCAATCAGTTCTTC.

This clonotype was seen a handful of times. This chain uses TRBV24-1 with TRBJ1-2; D unresolved. Germline V gene data show CDR1 as KGHDR and CDR2 as SFDVKD. The CDR3 loop spans 14 amino acids. The germline V and J ends were trimmed by 6 bases and 2 bases, with 12 bases remaining between them. CDR3 sequence: CATSPRPPNYGYTF. The CDR3 DNA reads as TGTGCCACCAGTCCCAGGCCTCCGAACTATGGCTACACCTTC.

This chain joins TRBV12-3 or TRBV12-4 and TRBJ2-3, with D maybe TRBD2 (6 bases). V lost 3 bases and J lost 5, with 15 bases in between. This CDR3 spans 15 amino acids. As DNA, the CDR3 is TGTGCCAGCAGTTTTGGCACTAGCAAGATAGATACGCAGTATTTT. As protein: CASSFGTSKIDTQYF.

The genes are TRBV4-2 and TRBJ2-1; 7 bases match TRBD2. Germline CDR1 is LGHNA and CDR2 is YNFKEQ. This CDR3 is 16 amino acids long. Germline trimming cut 0 bases from V and 5 bases from J; bases unmatched to any gene: 7. CDR3 region: CASSQDPGTIDNEQFF. The CDR3 DNA is TGTGCCAGCAGCCAAGATCCCGGGACTATTGACAATGAGCAGTTCTTC.

The rearrangement links TRBV4-1 to TRBJ1-5; possible D gene TRBD1, 6 bases. Trimming pared 0 bases from V and 4 bases from J, leaving 19 bases between. Germline V gene lookup returns CDR1 MGHRA and CDR2 YSYEKL. The CDR3 spans 18 residues. This chain's CDR3 is CASSQDRDKGLANQPQHF. DNA of the CDR3: TGCGCCAGCAGCCAAGATAGGGACAAAGGCTTAGCAAATCAGCCCCAGCATTTT.

This rearrangement joins TRBV7-9 to TRBJ2-4; D call uncertain. Germline V gene lookup returns CDR1 SEHNR and CDR2 FQNEAQ (reference sequence). The CDR3 spans 11 residues. Trimming stripped 1 base from V and 15 bases from J, with 10 bases between. CDR3 sequence (DNA): TGTGCCAGCAGCTTAGAAAGGTCGCTGTACTTC. Amino acids: CASSLERSLYF.

This clonotype has just a few counts. The chain joins TRBV9 to TRBJ1-1; 8 nucleotides match TRBD1. J gave up 5 bases and V 2 bases, and 8 bases lay outside the gene matches. CDR3 length: 15 residues. Germline-derived CDR1 and CDR2 are SGDLS and YYNGEE. In DNA form, the CDR3 reads TGTGCCAGCAGCGTTTTCGCGACAGGGGAGACTGAAGCTTTCTTT. Protein: CASSVFATGETEAFF.

Only a few counts were recorded for this clonotype. The rearrangement uses TRBV29-1 and TRBJ2-7, with 11 bases that match TRBD2. The CDR3 length is 15 residues. Germline values: CDR1 SQVTM, CDR2 ANQGSEA. With V trimmed by 3 bases and J by 0 bases, 4 bases remained unmatched. The CDR3 sequence is CSVERLAGGSYEQYF. CDR3 sequence (DNA): TGCAGCGTTGAGAGGCTAGCGGGGGGCTCCTACGAGCAGTACTTC.

This clonotype was seen only a few times. The CDR3, as DNA: TGTGCCAGCAGCGCTAGTGGCCTCGAGCAGTACTTC. Translating gives CASSASGLEQYF. This rearrangement joins TRBV7-8 to TRBJ2-5, with no clear D. The DNA end is more similar to TRBJ2-7, so the J call may be wrong. The CDR3 covers 12 residues. Germline CDR1 and CDR2: SGHVS and FQNEAQ.

The count of this clonotype is one. Relative to the germline gene, one junction end is altered; a read error may explain this. J is TRBJ2-7 and V is TRBV6-6; TRBD2 matches at 7 bases. The CDR3 totals 15 residues. From germline, CDR1 is MNHNY and CDR2 SVGAGI (reference sequence). CDR3: CAGSPATSARNEQYF. DNA for the CDR3: TGTGCCGGCAGTCCAGCTACTAGCGCTCGGAATGAGCAGTACTTC.

This clonotype was seen more than once but under ten times. The chain joins TRBV20-1 to TRBJ2-4, with 8 bases matching TRBD2. With V trimmed by 3 bases and J by 1 base, 2 bases remained unmatched. The germline gives CDR1 DFQATT, CDR2 SNEGSKA (reference sequence). The CDR3 sequence is 14 residues long. The CDR3 sequence: CSASRLAAKNIQYF. The CDR3 nucleotides read TGCAGTGCTAGCCGACTAGCGGCCAAAAACATTCAGTACTTC.

The rearrangement joins TRBV30 to TRBJ2-2; no reliable D call. Trimming took off 2 bases at V and 0 bases at J, with 7 bases between the two ends. CDR3 length: 14 residues. In germline, CDR1 is GTSNPN, CDR2 SVGIG (reference sequence). The CDR3 reads CAWSPFPNTGELFF. The CDR3, as DNA: TGTGCCTGGAGTCCCTTTCCGAACACCGGGGAGCTGTTTTTT.

There are a few counts of this clonotype. The chain employs TRBV12-3 or TRBV12-4 and TRBJ2-1; the match to TRBD2 covers 7 bases. The CDR3 sequence is 14 residues long. V gave up 2 bases and J gave up 10 bases; unmatched junction bases: 8. The CDR3: CASSLLAGVGEQFF. The CDR3 DNA is TGTGCCAGCAGTTTACTGGCGGGGGTCGGGGAGCAGTTCTTC.

This chain joins TRBV19 and TRBJ1-5; D is possibly TRBD1 (5 bases). Germline CDR1 LNHDA, CDR2 SQIVND (reference sequence). The CDR3 is 14 amino acids. V lost 6 bases, J lost 1 base, and 10 bases lay in between. CDR3: CASREGPSNQPQHF. CDR3 in DNA: TGTGCCAGTAGAGAGGGACCGAGCAATCAGCCCCAGCATTTT.

This clonotype was counted only a few times. The rearrangement links TRBV27 to TRBJ2-1; TRBD1 or TRBD2 may be the D gene (5 bases each). There are 17 residues in the CDR3. V gave up 1 base and J gave up 0 bases, with 13 bases separating them. Germline V CDR1 and CDR2: MNHEY, SMNVEV (reference sequence). CDR3 DNA sequence: TGTGCCAGCAGTTTATGGACCCCGGGACCCTCCTACAATGAGCAGTTCTTC. Translated, it gives CASSLWTPGPSYNEQFF.